The rows below give T cell receptor beta chains drawn from one sample of a study of blood T cell repertoires in COVID-19. Data came from immunoSEQ multiplex PCR; TCRdb stores just in-frame clones and leaves some out. Of approximately 250,000 clones detected, around nine tenths appear once; the ten largest clones hold approximately 1.5%. Sample: peripheral blood. The receptors stem from a woman in her fifties or sixties who had recovered from COVID-19. Each CDR3 is given with its conserved first and last residue. D genes are given only for firm matches. Not every row has a clone size; where given, it reads once, few, many or a size class.

cdr3_aa	cdr3_nt	v_call	j_call	d_call	clone_size
CASSDLVGWTSGGLVQGAGELFF	TGTGCCAGCAGTGACCTTGTGGGGTGGACTAGCGGGGGTTTGGTGCAGGGTGCCGGGGAGCTGTTTTTT	TRBV6-4	TRBJ2-2	TRBD2	once
CASSLGGWGPFDEQFF	TGTGCCAGCAGCTTAGGTGGTTGGGGCCCCTTCGATGAGCAGTTCTTC	TRBV11-3	TRBJ2-1	NA	NA
CASSPRTVRRGTEAFF	TGTGCCAGCAGTCCGCGGACAGTGAGACGGGGCACTGAAGCTTTCTTT	TRBV28	TRBJ1-1	NA	NA
CASSFGEYNSPLHF	TGTGCCAGCAGTTTCGGGGAGTATAATTCACCCCTCCACTTT	TRBV27	TRBJ1-6	NA	NA
CASSLVGREGEAFF	TGCGCCAGCAGCTTGGTGGGGAGGGAGGGTGAAGCTTTCTTT	TRBV5-1	TRBJ1-1	NA	NA
CASSLVPRDTEAFF	TGTGCCAGCAGCTTAGTCCCCAGGGACACTGAAGCTTTCTTT	TRBV7-2	TRBJ1-1	NA	NA
CASSFHRDRVSTEAFF	TGCGCCAGCAGCTTTCACCGGGACAGGGTGAGCACTGAAGCTTTCTTT	TRBV5-1	TRBJ1-1	TRBD1	NA
CASSFGGAGNEQFF	TGTGCCAGCAGTTTCGGGGGGGCTGGGAATGAGCAGTTCTTC	TRBV27	TRBJ2-1	TRBD2	NA
CASSRQGAPPNYGYTF	TGTGCCAGCAGTCGACAGGGGGCCCCACCTAACTATGGCTACACCTTC	TRBV7-9	TRBJ1-2	TRBD1	NA
CASSRFTQGNEQFF	TGCGCCAGCAGCCGCTTCACACAGGGCAATGAGCAGTTCTTC	TRBV4-1	TRBJ2-1	NA	once
CASSQWEGYHGYTF	TGTGCCAGCAGCCAATGGGAGGGGTATCATGGCTACACCTTC	TRBV3-1/TRBV3-2	TRBJ1-2	NA	few
CASSPRGTSTDTQYF	TGTGCCAGCAGCCCGCGGGGGACCAGCACAGATACGCAGTATTTT	TRBV5-4	TRBJ2-3	TRBD2	NA
CASSPRTGGAGEQFF	TGTGCCAGCAGCCCGAGGACAGGGGGCGCCGGTGAGCAGTTCTTC	TRBV11-3	TRBJ2-1	TRBD1	once
CASSLIADADTQYF	TGTGCCAGCAGCTTAATAGCGGACGCAGATACGCAGTATTTT	TRBV7-3	TRBJ2-3	NA	NA
CASSLVGQGADTQYF	TGTGCCAGCAGCTTGGTCGGACAGGGGGCAGATACGCAGTATTTT	TRBV5-4	TRBJ2-3	TRBD1	NA
CASSPPGRGGEQFF	TGTGCCAGCTCACCACCGGGGCGGGGGGGTGAGCAGTTCTTC	TRBV18	TRBJ2-1	TRBD2	NA
CASSLEGAGDIFAGNEQFF	TGCGCCAGCAGCTTGGAAGGAGCGGGGGACATCTTTGCGGGGAATGAGCAGTTCTTC	TRBV5-1	TRBJ2-1	TRBD2	NA
CAISEVRGSDTQYF	TGTGCCATCAGTGAGGTTAGGGGTTCAGATACGCAGTATTTT	TRBV10-3	TRBJ2-3	NA	once
CATQMDEKLFF	TGTGCCACACAAATGGATGAAAAACTGTTTTTT	TRBV6-5	TRBJ1-4	NA	NA
CASSSRASPRTEAFF	TGTGCCAGCAGTTCCAGGGCTTCGCCGAGGACTGAAGCTTTCTTT	TRBV28	TRBJ1-1	NA	NA
CASSEARQGSGETQYF	TGTGCCAGCAGTGAAGCTCGGCAGGGGAGTGGAGAGACCCAGTACTTC	TRBV2	TRBJ2-5	NA	NA
CASSQGAGGTQETQYF	TGTGCCAGCAGCCAGGGAGCGGGGGGGACACAAGAGACCCAGTACTTC	TRBV4-2	TRBJ2-5	TRBD2	NA
CASSLGGTGLGNTIYF	TGTGCCAGCAGCTTAGGAGGGACAGGGCTCGGAAACACCATATATTTT	TRBV7-9	TRBJ1-3	TRBD1	NA
CASTQGAGTEAFF	TGTGCCAGCACCCAGGGGGCTGGCACTGAAGCTTTCTTT	TRBV12-3/TRBV12-4	TRBJ1-1	TRBD1	NA
CASCSGSQAGNQPQHF	TGTGCCAGCTGTTCGGGATCTCAGGCGGGCAATCAGCCCCAGCATTTT	TRBV6-6	TRBJ1-5	NA	NA
CASRQARYGYTF	TGTGCCAGCAGACAGGCCCGCTATGGCTACACCTTC	TRBV5-5	TRBJ1-2	NA	once
CASSRTGHTDTQYF	TGCGCCAGCAGCCGAACAGGGCACACAGATACGCAGTATTTT	TRBV4-3	TRBJ2-3	NA	few
CASSPTSSGGANYGYTF	TGCGCCAGCAGTCCAACATCCTCAGGGGGTGCTAACTATGGCTACACCTTC	TRBV10-2	TRBJ1-2	TRBD1	NA
CASSHGQAYEQYF	TGTGCCAGCAGCCACGGACAGGCCTACGAGCAGTACTTC	TRBV3-1/TRBV3-2	TRBJ2-7	TRBD1	NA
CASSETDNQPQHF	TGTGCCAGCAGCGAGACAGACAATCAGCCCCAGCATTTT	TRBV5-5	TRBJ1-5	NA	NA
CATSRVAGGGNTQYF	TGTGCCACCAGCAGAGTAGCGGGGGGAGGAAATACGCAGTATTTT	TRBV15	TRBJ2-3	TRBD2	NA
CASSPDRVVGQYF	TGTGCCAGCAGCCCGGACAGGGTTGTAGGGCAGTACTTC	TRBV7-2	TRBJ2-7	TRBD1	NA
CASSYSEDRGYEQYF	TGTGCCAGCAGTTACTCGGAGGACAGGGGCTACGAGCAGTACTTC	TRBV6-5	TRBJ2-7	TRBD1	NA
CASSLAGREYNEQFF	TGTGCCAGCAGCTTAGCAGGGAGGGAATACAATGAGCAGTTCTTC	TRBV7-3	TRBJ2-1	TRBD2	NA
CASRGTRATNEKLFF	TGTGCCAGCAGGGGAACCAGGGCAACTAATGAAAAACTGTTTTTT	TRBV28	TRBJ1-4	NA	few
CASWGAYEQYF	TGTGCCAGCTGGGGGGCCTACGAGCAGTACTTC	TRBV27	TRBJ2-7	NA	NA
CASSPPMHGGYEQYF	TGTGCCAGCTCACCACCGATGCACGGCGGCTACGAGCAGTACTTC	TRBV18	TRBJ2-7	NA	NA
CASIPPGAGELFF	TGTGCCAGCATCCCTCCGGGGGCCGGGGAGCTGTTTTTT	TRBV6-5	TRBJ2-2	NA	NA
CASTDRSGSPLHF	TGTGCCAGCACGGATCGGTCCGGGTCACCCCTCCACTTT	TRBV9	TRBJ1-6	NA	few
CASSLDPGTGMYGYTF	TGCGCCAGCAGCTTGGACCCCGGGACAGGGATGTATGGCTACACCTTC	TRBV5-1	TRBJ1-2	TRBD1	NA
CASSLGQTSEETQYF	TGTGCCAGCAGCTTAGGTCAGACTAGCGAAGAGACCCAGTACTTC	TRBV7-9	TRBJ2-5	TRBD2	NA
CASSLKTGTSGLDTQYF	TGTGCCAGCAGCTTGAAAACCGGGACTAGCGGACTAGATACGCAGTATTTT	TRBV13	TRBJ2-3	TRBD2	NA
CASSTQGAYEQYF	TGTGCCAGTAGTACCCAGGGGGCCTACGAGCAGTACTTC	TRBV19	TRBJ2-7	TRBD1	NA
CASSRPGTSGFGDTQYF	TGTGCCAGCAGCCGTCCCGGGACTAGCGGTTTCGGGGATACGCAGTATTTT	TRBV27	TRBJ2-3	TRBD2	NA
CASSYWSGGGYEQYF	TGTGCCAGCAGTTACTGGTCGGGGGGCGGATACGAGCAGTACTTC	TRBV6-5	TRBJ2-7	NA	NA
CASSKRGGLDGYTF	TGTGCCAGCAGCAAGCGAGGGGGCCTCGATGGCTACACCTTC	TRBV21-1	TRBJ1-2	NA	NA
CASSQRNDYTKETQYF	TGTGCCAGCAGCCAAAGAAACGACTACACAAAAGAGACCCAGTACTTC	TRBV7-2	TRBJ2-5	NA	NA
CASSQVSGVNTGELFF	TGTGCCAGCAGCCAAGTTAGCGGGGTTAACACCGGGGAGCTGTTTTTT	TRBV3-1/TRBV3-2	TRBJ2-2	TRBD2	NA
CASSQEGPSGAYDTQYF	TGCGCCAGCAGCCAAGAGGGGCCTAGCGGGGCATACGATACGCAGTATTTT	TRBV4-3	TRBJ2-3	TRBD2	NA
CASSLLGDIVYGYTF	TGTGCCAGCAGCTTACTCGGCGACATCGTCTATGGCTACACCTTC	TRBV7-2	TRBJ1-2	NA	NA
CASSPPGLRTDTQYF	TGTGCCAGCTCACCACCGGGGCTCAGAACAGATACGCAGTATTTT	TRBV18	TRBJ2-3	NA	NA
CASSLDTSGGAGEDTQYF	TGTGCCAGCAGCTTAGACACTAGCGGGGGGGCCGGAGAAGATACGCAGTATTTT	TRBV11-3	TRBJ2-3	TRBD2	NA
CASSLIRGPQETQYF	TGTGCCAGCAGCTTAATCAGGGGGCCCCAAGAGACCCAGTACTTC	TRBV7-2	TRBJ2-5	TRBD1	NA
CASSQEPQRAAVYNSPLHF	TGCGCCAGCAGCCAAGAACCCCAGCGGGCAGCTGTCTATAATTCACCCCTCCACTTT	TRBV4-1	TRBJ1-6	NA	NA
CASSTSRDSPLHF	TGTGCCAGTAGTACCTCGAGGGATTCACCCCTCCACTTT	TRBV19	TRBJ1-6	NA	NA